This is a list of T cell receptor beta chains from one sample in a study of breast tumors, draining lymph nodes, adjacent tissues. TCRdb re-called the multiplex PCR reads through MiXCR, storing one row per CDR3 protein. The sample records roughly 130,000 distinct CDR3 sequences, approximately 32% being singletons. The sample comprised axillary lymph node tissue. These receptors all stem from a female donor with breast cancer. Some clones in this sample may be carry-over from other donors' samples. Each CDR3 is given with its conserved first and last residue. A D gene is named only where the DNA matches it firmly. A row's size may be missing; if present it is once, few, many or a size class.

V gene	D gene	clone size	J gene	CDR3 protein	CDR3 DNA
TRBV20-1	.	.	TRBJ2-1	CCARLLKAGIFYNEQLF	TGCTGTGCTAGATTACTTAAGGCAGGGATTTTCTACAATGAGCAGCTCTTC
TRBV4-1	.	.	TRBJ2-1	CASRRAVYNEQFF	TGCGCCAGCCGCCGGGCAGTATACAATGAGCAGTTCTTC
TRBV11-2	TRBD2	many	TRBJ2-5	CASRLGVSRGGRETQYF	TGTGCCAGCAGATTAGGGGTTTCGCGGGGGGGCCGAGAGACCCAGTACTTC
TRBV14	.	.	TRBJ1-4	CASSQVLTGPNEKLSF	TGTGCCAGCAGCCAAGTGTTGACAGGACCGAACGAAAAACTGTCTTTT
TRBV7-2	TRBD1	.	TRBJ1-1	CASSLRAAGQPSTEAFF	TGTGCCAGCAGCTTAAGAGCGGCGGGACAGCCGAGCACTGAAGCTTTCTTT
TRBV12-5	.	.	TRBJ1-1	CASGFVENTEAFF	TGTGCTAGTGGTTTCGTCGAGAACACTGAAGCTTTCTTT
TRBV20-1	.	many	TRBJ1-2	CSADRRGEGGYGYTF	TGCAGTGCGGACCGACGGGGCGAAGGAGGATATGGCTACACCTTC
TRBV7-8	.	many	TRBJ2-3	CASIPPGGAFTDTQYF	TGTGCCAGCATCCCCCCCGGCGGCGCCTTCACAGATACGCAGTATTTT
TRBV4-3	.	many	TRBJ2-1	CASSQDVRGSYNEQFF	TGCGCCAGCAGCCAAGACGTAAGAGGCTCCTACAATGAGCAGTTCTTC
TRBV7-3	.	once	TRBJ1-4	CASSLGAVTTNEKLFF	TGTGCCAGCAGCTTAGGGGCCGTCACAACTAATGAAAAACTGTTTTTT
TRBV19	.	.	TRBJ1-1	CASTGRTNTEAFF	TGTGCCAGTACCGGACGGACGAACACTGAAGCTTTCTTT
TRBV6-5	.	many	TRBJ1-4	CASSYAGGNEKLFF	TGTGCCAGCAGTTACGCTGGGGGTAATGAAAAACTGTTTTTT
TRBV7-8	.	many	TRBJ1-4	CASSLATVGGEKLFF	TGTGCCAGCAGCTTAGCTACCGTGGGGGGTGAAAAACTGTTTTTT
TRBV14	TRBD1	many	TRBJ1-2	CASSQGGTVYGYTF	TGTGCCAGCAGCCAAGGTGGGACAGTTTATGGCTACACCTTC
TRBV9	TRBD2	many	TRBJ2-7	CASSVAAGGRTYEQYF	TGTGCCAGCAGCGTAGCCGCGGGGGGCAGAACCTACGAGCAGTACTTC
TRBV3-1	.	.	TRBJ1-1	CASSQVGQPEAFF	TGTGCCAGCAGCCAAGTTGGACAGCCTGAAGCTTTCTTT
TRBV4-1	.	many	TRBJ1-3	CASSRNTAVGNTIYF	TGCGCCAGCAGCCGAAACACGGCGGTCGGAAACACCATATATTTT
TRBV20-1	.	many	TRBJ1-4	CSARARVSNEKLFF	TGCAGTGCTAGAGCTAGGGTCTCCAATGAAAAACTGTTTTTT
TRBV20-1	.	.	TRBJ1-3	CSAGFGPQRAGNSIYF	TGCAGCGCTGGCTTCGGCCCACAGAGGGCAGGAAACTCCATATATTTT
TRBV4-1	.	many	TRBJ2-1	CASSLYFSYNEQFF	TGCGCCAGCAGCCTGTACTTCTCCTACAATGAGCAGTTCTTC
TRBV24-1	.	many	TRBJ2-5	CATSVGGAETQYF	TGTGCCACCAGTGTGGGGGGCGCCGAGACCCAGTACTTC
TRBV5-1	TRBD1	many	TRBJ1-4	CASSWTGTPNEKLFF	TGCGCCAGCAGCTGGACAGGGACCCCAAATGAAAAACTGTTTTTT
TRBV2	.	.	TRBJ2-3	CARGGDTVDTQYF	TGTGCCAGAGGCGGCGACACGGTTGATACGCAGTATTTT
TRBV4-1	.	few	TRBJ1-1	CASSQDTGRGSEAFF	TGCGCCAGCAGCCAAGATACGGGCAGGGGCTCTGAAGCTTTCTTT
TRBV19	.	many	TRBJ1-2	CASSTQTANYGYTF	TGTGCCAGTTCCACACAGACTGCGAACTATGGCTACACCTTC
TRBV12-3/TRBV12-4	TRBD1	many	TRBJ1-6	CASSLRDRGNSPLHF	TGTGCCAGCAGTTTACGGGACAGGGGGAATTCACCCCTCCACTTT
TRBV6-4	.	.	TRBJ1-4	CASRRGDDYEKLFF	TGTGCCAGCAGGCGGGGAGATGATTATGAAAAACTGTTTTTT
TRBV7-7	.	many	TRBJ2-5	CASSPTPGRQETQYF	TGTGCTAGCAGCCCTACACCAGGGAGACAAGAGACCCAGTACTTC
TRBV20-1	TRBD1	many	TRBJ1-2	CSARGDSNYGYTF	TGCAGTGCTAGAGGGGACAGTAACTATGGCTACACCTTC
TRBV20-1	.	.	TRBJ1-2	CSAIGGPVTTYGHTF	TGCAGTGCTATAGGAGGGCCAGTCACTACCTATGGCCACACCTTC
TRBV5-1	.	many	TRBJ2-3	CASSSGGGGGTDTQYF	TGCGCCAGCAGCTCCGGAGGGGGGGGTGGCACAGATACGCAGTATTTT
TRBV19	.	few	TRBJ1-1	CASSPPLNTEAFF	TGTGCCAGTAGTCCCCCATTGAACACTGAAGCTTTCTTT
TRBV5-1	.	many	TRBJ2-1	CASSLENPNNEQFF	TGCGCCAGCAGCTTGGAAAACCCGAACAATGAGCAGTTCTTC
TRBV27	.	few	TRBJ1-1	CASRESLNTEAFF	TGTGCCAGCAGGGAAAGCTTGAACACTGAAGCTTTCTTT
TRBV11-3	TRBD1	.	TRBJ1-3	CASSPRGQGNTIYF	TGTGCCAGCAGCCCAAGGGGACAGGGAAACACCATATATTTT
TRBV7-3	TRBD1	many	TRBJ2-1	CASSLTRGQYNEQFF	TGTGCCAGCAGCTTAACGAGGGGACAGTACAATGAGCAGTTCTTC
TRBV5-1	.	few	TRBJ1-1	CASSFAGYANTEAFF	TGCGCCAGCAGCTTCGCAGGGTATGCGAACACTGAAGCTTTCTTT
TRBV5-4	TRBD1	.	TRBJ2-7	CASSRGDRLYSYEQYF	TGTGCCAGCAGCCGAGGGGACAGACTATACTCCTACGAGCAGTACTTC
TRBV6-5	.	many	TRBJ2-5	CASSWLGGNTETQYF	TGTGCCAGCAGTTGGTTGGGTGGAAATACGGAGACCCAGTACTTC
TRBV5-1	.	many	TRBJ2-3	CASSLGAGVVGTDTQYF	TGCGCCAGCAGCTTGGGGGCAGGGGTGGTCGGCACAGATACGCAGTATTTT
TRBV5-1	TRBD2	many	TRBJ2-2	CASSLGLAETGELFF	TGCGCCAGCAGCTTGGGACTAGCCGAAACCGGGGAGCTGTTTTTT
TRBV15	.	.	TRBJ2-2	CATSKDLGNTGELFF	TGTGCCACCAGCAAAGATCTCGGGAACACCGGGGAGCTGTTTTTT
TRBV5-1	TRBD1	few	TRBJ2-5	CASSSRTGRHETQYF	TGCGCCAGCAGCTCACGGACAGGGCGACACGAGACCCAGTACTTC
TRBV2	.	many	TRBJ1-4	CASRQPGLSEKLFF	TGTGCCAGCAGGCAACCGGGACTCAGTGAAAAACTGTTTTTT
TRBV10-3	.	many	TRBJ1-6	CAITPGPDNSPLHF	TGTGCCATCACACCGGGGCCAGATAATTCACCCCTCCACTTT
TRBV5-1	TRBD1	.	TRBJ2-6	CASSFGSGTGISGANALTF	TGCGCCAGCAGCTTTGGATCCGGGACAGGCATCTCTGGGGCCAACGCCCTGACTTTC
TRBV20-1	TRBD1	many	TRBJ2-5	CTPGGIAETQYF	TGCACCCCAGGGGGCATTGCAGAGACCCAGTACTTC
TRBV7-9	.	many	TRBJ2-5	CASSGVRSQETQYF	TGTGCCAGCAGCGGGGTGAGGTCCCAAGAGACCCAGTACTTC
TRBV19	TRBD1	many	TRBJ1-2	CASNTGEDYGYTF	TGTGCCAGTAACACAGGGGAAGACTATGGCTACACCTTC
TRBV6-5	TRBD2	many	TRBJ2-5	CASRDRGLAGRETQYF	TGTGCCAGCAGAGATCGGGGACTAGCGGGGCGGGAGACCCAGTACTTC
TRBV7-8	.	.	TRBJ2-3	CASSTTGREDTQYF	TGTGCCAGCAGCACAACGGGGCGCGAGGATACGCAGTATTTT